Each of the 11 T cell receptor beta chains below was sequenced from the same sample in a study of cytomegalovirus exposure and HLA in healthy donors. Primers for the PCR totalled 60 Vbeta and 13 Jbeta. Repertoires were generated with immunoSEQ multiplex PCR, while TCRdb's copy carries only in-frame clones and drops some. The sample contains about 38,000 clones, 66% of which appear only once. Sequences were obtained from PBMCs. These receptors all come from a man in his fifties or sixties in good health and CMV-seropositive.

The V gene is TRBV7-6, the J gene TRBJ2-7; 7 positions match TRBD1. The CDR3 runs 15 residues. The V gene end was trimmed by 5 bases and the J gene end by 0 bases; junction bases not matched to a gene: 7. The germline gives CDR1 SGHVS, CDR2 FNYEAQ. DNA of the CDR3: TGTGCCAGCAGCCACGCAGGGGGTAGCTCCTACGAGCAGTACTTC. Residues: CASSHAGGSSYEQYF.

The rearrangement joins TRBV15 to TRBJ1-3; 7 bases align to TRBD1. The germline CDR1 and CDR2 sequences are LNHNV and YYDKDF (reference sequence). The CDR3 extends over 15 amino acids. The junction had 4 bases not matched to a gene; V was cut back by 3 bases and J by 2 bases. For the CDR3, the DNA is TGTGCCACCAGCAGCGACAGGGAGGCTGGAAACACCATATATTTT. It translates to CATSSDREAGNTIYF.

The J gene is TRBJ1-4, the V gene TRBV27, with D maybe TRBD1 (5 bases). V was trimmed by 4 bases and J by 4 bases, leaving 10 bases between them. The CDR3 extends over 14 amino acids. Germline values: CDR1 MNHEY, CDR2 SMNVEV (reference sequence). The DNA for the CDR3 is TGTGCCAGCAGTTCCAGGGCCGATAATGAAAAACTGTTTTTT. As protein: CASSSRADNEKLFF.

J is TRBJ2-3 and V is TRBV29-1; no reliable D call. Germline V gives CDR1 SQVTM, CDR2 ANQGSEA. The CDR3 covers 11 residues. V gave up 0 bases and J gave up 6 bases, with 4 bases separating them. The CDR3 DNA follows: TGCAGCGTTGAAGATCCTGATACGCAGTATTTT. This codes for CSVEDPDTQYF.

The chain employs TRBV29-1 and TRBJ2-5, with 9 bases lining up with TRBD1. J was trimmed by 2 bases and V by 7 bases; bases with no gene match: 5. The CDR3 is 13 amino acids. Germline CDR1 is SQVTM and CDR2 is ANQGSEA. The CDR3 region is CSGQGGGQETQYF. In DNA form, the CDR3 reads TGCAGCGGACAGGGGGGAGGACAAGAGACCCAGTACTTC.

V gene TRBV28 combines with J gene TRBJ2-7; 10 bases line up with TRBD2. V gave up 5 bases and J gave up 3 bases; unmatched junction bases: 4. The CDR3 contains 14 residues. Germline-derived CDR1 and CDR2 are MDHEN and SYDVKM. The CDR3 sequence is CASSLAGALYEQYF. Here the CDR3 DNA reads TGTGCCAGCAGTCTAGCGGGGGCCCTCTACGAGCAGTACTTC.

The V call is TRBV2, the J call TRBJ1-6; TRBD1 agrees at 7 bases. The CDR3 totals 16 residues. Germline values: CDR1 SNHLY, CDR2 FYNNEI. The trim removed 3 bases at V and 6 bases at J, leaving 8 bases unmatched. CDR3 in DNA: TGTGCCAGCAGTGACCTACCGGGACAGCTTAATTCACCCCTCCACTTT. Residues: CASSDLPGQLNSPLHF.

The rearrangement links TRBV4-2 to TRBJ2-7, with TRBD1 identical over 9 bases. Unmatched junction bases numbered 4, after V lost 1 base and J lost 3 bases. This CDR3 spans 15 amino acids. Looked up from germline, CDR1 is LGHNA and CDR2 is YNFKEQ. This CDR3 is CASSQGVDRGYEQYF. As DNA, the CDR3 is TGTGCCAGCAGCCAAGGTGTGGACAGGGGCTACGAGCAGTACTTC.

The J gene is TRBJ1-1, the V gene TRBV18; no clear D gene. The CDR3 is made up of 13 amino acids. Trimming took off 3 bases at V and 1 base at J, with 6 bases between the two ends. Germline V gene sequence: CDR1 KGHSH, CDR2 LQKENI. This CDR3 reads CASSPDSNTEAFF. The DNA for the CDR3 is TGTGCCAGCTCACCCGACTCGAACACTGAAGCTTTCTTT.

The count of this clone is one. The chain couples TRBV4-3 to TRBJ2-1; tentatively, D is TRBD1 (6 bases). Germline V CDR1 and CDR2: LGHNA, YSLEER. V lost 4 bases and J 15 bases, leaving 16 bases between the germline ends. The CDR3 spans 12 residues. The CDR3 nucleotides read TGCGCCAGCAGCCCGAACAGGGAGATCCTGTTCTTC. Residues: CASSPNREILFF.

The chain employs TRBV2 and TRBJ2-3; 14 nucleotides line up with TRBD2. In germline, CDR1 is SNHLY, CDR2 FYNNEI. The CDR3 has 16 residues. J lost 8 bases, V lost 5 bases, and 9 bases had no gene match. CDR3: CASSPRLAGGQGTQYF. The CDR3 DNA reads as TGTGCCAGCAGTCCCAGACTAGCGGGGGGGCAAGGTACGCAGTATTTT.